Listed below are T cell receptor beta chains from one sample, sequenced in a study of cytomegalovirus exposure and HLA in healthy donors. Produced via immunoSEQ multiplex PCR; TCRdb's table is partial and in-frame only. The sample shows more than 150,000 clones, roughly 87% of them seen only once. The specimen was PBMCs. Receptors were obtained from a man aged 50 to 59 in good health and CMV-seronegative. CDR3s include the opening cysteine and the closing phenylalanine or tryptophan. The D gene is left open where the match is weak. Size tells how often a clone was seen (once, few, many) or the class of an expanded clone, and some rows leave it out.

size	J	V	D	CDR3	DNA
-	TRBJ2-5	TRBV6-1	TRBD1	CASSTTGNYQETQYF	TGTGCCAGCAGTACGACAGGGAATTACCAAGAGACCCAGTACTTC
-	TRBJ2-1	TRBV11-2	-	CASSFWRNYNEQFF	TGTGCCAGCAGCTTCTGGCGGAACTACAATGAGCAGTTCTTC
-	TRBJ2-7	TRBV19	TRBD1	CASSNTGEPPYEQYF	TGTGCCAGTAGTAACACAGGGGAGCCCCCTTACGAGCAGTACTTC
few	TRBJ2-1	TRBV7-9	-	CASSIRDSLFF	TGTGCCAGCAGCATACGGGACTCCCTGTTCTTC
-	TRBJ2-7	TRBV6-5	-	CASSYSPKGTYEQYF	TGTGCCAGCAGTTACTCTCCTAAGGGGACCTACGAGCAGTACTTC
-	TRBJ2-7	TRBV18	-	CASSPRATSLYEQYF	TGTGCCAGCTCACCACGCGCGACTAGTTTGTACGAGCAGTACTTC
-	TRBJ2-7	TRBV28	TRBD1	CASSKTGAPKSYEQYF	TGTGCCAGCAGTAAAACAGGGGCCCCAAAATCCTACGAGCAGTACTTC
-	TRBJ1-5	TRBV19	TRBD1	CASSMAGGQPQHF	TGTGCCAGTAGTATGGCAGGGGGACAGCCCCAGCATTTT
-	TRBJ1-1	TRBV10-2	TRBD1	CASATGREAFF	TGCGCCAGCGCGACAGGGCGTGAAGCTTTCTTT
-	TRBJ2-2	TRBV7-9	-	CASSLEQPTGELFF	TGTGCCAGCAGCTTAGAACAACCTACCGGGGAGCTGTTTTTT
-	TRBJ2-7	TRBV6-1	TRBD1	CASSESRTGGVGEQYF	TGTGCCAGCAGTGAATCCCGGACAGGGGGGGTTGGAGAGCAGTACTTC
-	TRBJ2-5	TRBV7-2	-	CASSLGGTQETQYF	TGTGCCAGCAGCTTAGGGGGCACGCAAGAGACCCAGTACTTC
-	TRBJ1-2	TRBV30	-	CAWRSRAGPHYGYTF	TGTGCCTGGAGGTCCAGAGCGGGGCCCCACTATGGCTACACCTTC
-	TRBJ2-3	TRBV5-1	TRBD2	CASSAFSGRGADTQYF	TGCGCCAGCAGCGCGTTTAGCGGGAGGGGAGCAGATACGCAGTATTTT
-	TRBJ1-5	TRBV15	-	CATSPPSDWVSNQPQHF	TGTGCCACCAGTCCCCCCTCGGACTGGGTAAGCAATCAGCCCCAGCATTTT
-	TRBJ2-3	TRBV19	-	CASSLGGFGTDTQYF	TGTGCCAGTAGTCTGGGGGGATTCGGCACAGATACGCAGTATTTT
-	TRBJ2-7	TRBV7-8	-	CASSPAYEQYF	TGTGCCAGCAGCCCTGCCTACGAGCAGTACTTC
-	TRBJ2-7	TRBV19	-	CASSSRTNSYEQYF	TGTGCCAGTAGCTCAAGGACAAACTCCTACGAGCAGTACTTC
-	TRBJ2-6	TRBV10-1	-	CASTAGIPGANVLTF	TGCGCCAGCACCGCTGGCATTCCTGGGGCCAACGTCCTGACTTTC
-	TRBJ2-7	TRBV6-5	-	CASSYSDPIQGEQYF	TGTGCCAGCAGTTACTCGGACCCCATCCAGGGCGAGCAGTACTTC
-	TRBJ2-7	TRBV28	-	CASSLLRDSFYF	TGTGCCAGCAGTTTATTGAGGGACTCGTTTTACTTC
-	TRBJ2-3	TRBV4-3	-	CASSPGGTDTQYF	TGCGCCAGCAGCCCCGGGGGCACAGATACGCAGTATTTT
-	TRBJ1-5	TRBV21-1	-	CASTERRSDINSNQPQHF	TGTGCCAGCACCGAGAGGAGAAGCGATATCAATAGCAATCAGCCCCAGCATTTT